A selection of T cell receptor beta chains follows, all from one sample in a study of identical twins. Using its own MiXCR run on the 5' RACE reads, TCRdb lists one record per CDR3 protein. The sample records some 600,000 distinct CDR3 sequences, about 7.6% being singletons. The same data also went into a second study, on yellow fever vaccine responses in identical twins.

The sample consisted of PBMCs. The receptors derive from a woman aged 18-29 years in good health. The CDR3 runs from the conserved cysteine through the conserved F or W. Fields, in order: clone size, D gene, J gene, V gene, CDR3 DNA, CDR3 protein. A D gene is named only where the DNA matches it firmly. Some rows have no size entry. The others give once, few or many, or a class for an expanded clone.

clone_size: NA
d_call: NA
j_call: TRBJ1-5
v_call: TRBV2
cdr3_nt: TGTGCCAGCAGCTTTACACCTCAGCCCCAGCATTTT
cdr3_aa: CASSFTPQPQHF

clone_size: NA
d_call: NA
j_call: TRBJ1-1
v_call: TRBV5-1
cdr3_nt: TGCGCCAGCAGCTTTGGGGAATTGAACACTGAAGCTTTCTTT
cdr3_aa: CASSFGELNTEAFF

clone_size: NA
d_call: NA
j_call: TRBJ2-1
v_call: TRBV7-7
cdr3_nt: TGTGCCAGCAGCCCGGGGGGCTTCCGGACAGCACACAATGAGCAGTTCTTC
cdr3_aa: CASSPGGFRTAHNEQFF

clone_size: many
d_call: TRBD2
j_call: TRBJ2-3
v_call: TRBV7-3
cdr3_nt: TGTGCCAGCAGCCTCGGGACTAGGGGTATTGTCGCAGATACGCAGTATTTT
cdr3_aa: CASSLGTRGIVADTQYF

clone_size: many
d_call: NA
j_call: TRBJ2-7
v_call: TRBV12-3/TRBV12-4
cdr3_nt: TGTGCCACGTCGGGTTCTGGAACTTCCTACGAGCAGTACTTC
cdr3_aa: CATSGSGTSYEQYF

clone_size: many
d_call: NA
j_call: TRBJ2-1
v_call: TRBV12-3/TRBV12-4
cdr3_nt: TGTGCCAGCAGCCTCCTAGACACAATGTTCTTC
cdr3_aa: CASSLLDTMFF

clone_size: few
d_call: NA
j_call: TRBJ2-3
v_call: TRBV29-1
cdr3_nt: TGCAGCGTTGACGGGCAGCCAGGCACAGATACGCAGTATTTT
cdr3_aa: CSVDGQPGTDTQYF

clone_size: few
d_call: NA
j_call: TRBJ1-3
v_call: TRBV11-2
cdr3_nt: TGTGCCAGCAGCCAACACTCTGGAAACACCATATATTTT
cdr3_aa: CASSQHSGNTIYF

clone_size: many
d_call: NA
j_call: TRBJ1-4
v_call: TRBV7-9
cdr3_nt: TGTGCCAGCAGCTTACTGGCCGCAGCTAATGAAAAACTGTTTTTT
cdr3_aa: CASSLLAAANEKLFF

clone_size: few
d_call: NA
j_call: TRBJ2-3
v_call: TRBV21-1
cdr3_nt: TGTGCCAGCACGGCGGCTAGTCCCACAGATACGCAGTATTTT
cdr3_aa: CASTAASPTDTQYF

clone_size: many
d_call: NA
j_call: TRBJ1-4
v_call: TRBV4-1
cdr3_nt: TGCGCCAGCAGTGGGGGGAGGGGTGAAAAACTGTTTTTT
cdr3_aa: CASSGGRGEKLFF

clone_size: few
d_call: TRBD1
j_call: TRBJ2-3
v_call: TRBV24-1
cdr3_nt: TGTGCCACCAGTGATTTGGGACAGGGTGGAGATACGCAGTATTTT
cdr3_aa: CATSDLGQGGDTQYF

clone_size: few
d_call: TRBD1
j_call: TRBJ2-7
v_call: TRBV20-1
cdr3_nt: TGCAGTGCGCCCTTCCCCGGGACAGGGGGCGCTGGCTACGAGCAGTACTTC
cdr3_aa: CSAPFPGTGGAGYEQYF

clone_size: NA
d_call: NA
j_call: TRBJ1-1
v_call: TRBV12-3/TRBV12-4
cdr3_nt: TGTGCCAGCACCCTGGGACACCGAAACACTGAAGCTTTCTTT
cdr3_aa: CASTLGHRNTEAFF

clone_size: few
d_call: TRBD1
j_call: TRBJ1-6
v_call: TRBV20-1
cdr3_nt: TGCAGTGCTAGGTGGACAGGGGGAGGAAATAATTCACCCCTCCACTTT
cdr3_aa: CSARWTGGGNNSPLHF

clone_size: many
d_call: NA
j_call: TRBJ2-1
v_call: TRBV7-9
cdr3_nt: TGTGCCAGCATCGCGACAGGCTACAATGAGCAGTTCTTC
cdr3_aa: CASIATGYNEQFF

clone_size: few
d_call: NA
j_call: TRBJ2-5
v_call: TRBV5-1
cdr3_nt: TGCGCCAGCAGCTTGGGACAACGAGGGGAGACCCAGTACTTC
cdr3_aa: CASSLGQRGETQYF

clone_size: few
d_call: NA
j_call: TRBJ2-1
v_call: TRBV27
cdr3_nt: TGTGCCAGCAGTTTATACGGCCAGATCAATGAGCAGTTCTTC
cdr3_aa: CASSLYGQINEQFF

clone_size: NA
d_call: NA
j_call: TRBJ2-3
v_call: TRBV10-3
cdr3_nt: TGTGCCATCAGTGAGTCTGCGGGGAACACAGATACGCAGTATTTT
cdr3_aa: CAISESAGNTDTQYF

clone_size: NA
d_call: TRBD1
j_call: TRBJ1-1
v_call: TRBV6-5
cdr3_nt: TGTGCCAGCAGTTACGGGACAGGGGTAACTGAAGCTTTCTTT
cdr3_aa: CASSYGTGVTEAFF

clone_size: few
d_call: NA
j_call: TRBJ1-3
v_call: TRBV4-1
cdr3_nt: TGCGCCAGCAGCCAAGATGGCCAGCCGATATACTCTGGAAACACCATATATTTT
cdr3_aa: CASSQDGQPIYSGNTIYF

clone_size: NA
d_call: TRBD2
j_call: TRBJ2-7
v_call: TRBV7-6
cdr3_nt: TGTGCTAGCAGGCTCTGGGGGCTAGCGGGAGAAGCCGGGCAGTACTTC
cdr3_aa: CASRLWGLAGEAGQYF

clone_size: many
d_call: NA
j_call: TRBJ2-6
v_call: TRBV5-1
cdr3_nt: TGCGCCAGCCGCGTCGAATTTTCCGGGACACCTTACTCTGGGGCCAACGTCCTGACTTTC
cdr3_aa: CASRVEFSGTPYSGANVLTF

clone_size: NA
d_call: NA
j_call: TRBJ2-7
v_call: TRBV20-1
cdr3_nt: TGCAGTGCTCTGAGAGACAGCTCCTACGAGCAGTACTTC
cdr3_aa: CSALRDSSYEQYF

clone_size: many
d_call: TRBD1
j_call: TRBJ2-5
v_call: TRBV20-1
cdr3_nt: TGCAGTGCCAACAGGGGGTCGGAGACCCAGTACTTC
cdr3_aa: CSANRGSETQYF

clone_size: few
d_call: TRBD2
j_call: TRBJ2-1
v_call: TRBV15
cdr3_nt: TGTGCCACCAGGCCGACCGGGACTAGCGGCAATGAGCAGTTCTTC
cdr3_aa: CATRPTGTSGNEQFF

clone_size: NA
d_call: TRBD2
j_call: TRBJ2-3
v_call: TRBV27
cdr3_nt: TGTGCCAGCAGTTCCGGGACTAGCGGGAGAACAGATACGCAGTATTTT
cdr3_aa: CASSSGTSGRTDTQYF

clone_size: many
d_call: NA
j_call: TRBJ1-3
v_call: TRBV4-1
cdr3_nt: TGCGCCAGCAGCCCAGCGGCCTCTGGAAACACCATATATTTT
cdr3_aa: CASSPAASGNTIYF

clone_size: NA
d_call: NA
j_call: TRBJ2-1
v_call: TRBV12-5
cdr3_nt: TGTGCTAGTGACACGGGGGTCGGCGACAATGAGCAGTTCTTC
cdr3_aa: CASDTGVGDNEQFF

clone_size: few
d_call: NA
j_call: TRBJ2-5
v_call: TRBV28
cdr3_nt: NA
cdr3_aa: CASSSSLAETQYF

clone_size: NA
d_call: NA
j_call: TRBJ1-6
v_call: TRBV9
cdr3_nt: TGTGCCAGCAGCCCGGGGGACCTACATAATTCACCCCTCCACTTT
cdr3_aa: CASSPGDLHNSPLHF

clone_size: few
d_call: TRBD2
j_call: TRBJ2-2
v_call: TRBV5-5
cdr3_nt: TGTGCCAGCAGCTTGGGAGCTAGCGGGAACGGGGAGCTGTTTTTT
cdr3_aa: CASSLGASGNGELFF

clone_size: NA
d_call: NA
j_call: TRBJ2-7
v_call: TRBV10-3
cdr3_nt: TGTGCCATCAGTGAGGGGGTGGGAGCTTACTACGAGCAGTACTTC
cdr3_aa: CAISEGVGAYYEQYF